This TCR beta chain was profiled in a study of T cell repertoires in cytomegalovirus infection. Study context: Matching HLA type and CMV infection were both indicated by public TCR beta signatures.

TCRdb re-called the reads through MiXCR, storing one row per CDR3 protein. The sample lists roughly 280,000 distinct CDR3 sequences, approximately 10% occurring once. This clonotype was seen repeatedly, ten times or more. No antigen is known for it. Trimming took 5 bases from V and 3 from J, leaving 14 bases between them. The germline gives CDR1 SGHAT, CDR2 FQNNGV. There are 14 residues in the CDR3. General study points: Summed frequency of shared TCR beta families picked out CMV carriers who also had the relevant HLA. There were HLA-C-restricted CMV-specific TCR beta clonotypes dominating the ex vivo response.

The chain carries TRBV11-2 and TRBJ2-7; the D gene is possibly TRBD2 (6 bases). The clonotype comes from a human donor in good health (CMV status not recorded). Some clones in this sample may be carry-over from other donors' samples. Sequencing input: PBMCs. The DNA for the CDR3 is TGTGCCAGCAGCCCGGGAGTCTCCCGCTACGAGCAGTACTTC. Translation gives CASSPGVSRYEQYF.